Shown below are 5 T cell receptor beta chains from a single sample sequenced in a study of T-cell reconstitution after alpha-beta-depleted transplantation in children. The library targeted TCRbeta and was prepared with unique molecular identifiers. TCRdb itself ran the PCR reads through MiXCR, one entry per CDR3 protein. The sample holds approximately 1,000,000 distinct CDR3 sequences, around 30% seen once. The source was PBMCs, mostly from graft donor cells, collected 360 days after TCRalphabeta/CD19-depleted stem cell transplant. The receptors were gathered from a boy in the first two years of life who had a stem cell transplant for SCID, so the T cells may come from the graft donor.

V is TRBV30 and J is TRBJ2-7; the D gene is possibly TRBD2 (6 bases). This CDR3 comprises 13 residues. Between the trimmed V and J ends, which lost 3 bases and 0 bases, there was a span of 9 bases. Germline lookup yields CDR1 GTSNPN and CDR2 SVGIG (reference sequence). CDR3 amino acids: CAWRAGSSYEQYF. DNA for the CDR3: TGTGCCTGGAGAGCCGGGAGCTCCTACGAGCAGTACTTC.

The chain employs TRBV11-2 and TRBJ2-5; 7 nucleotides line up with TRBD1. Trimming cost V 2 bases and J 4 bases; bases outside gene matches: 4. From germline, CDR1 is SGHAT and CDR2 FQNNGV. The CDR3 runs 14 residues. The CDR3 DNA sequence: TGTGCCAGCAGCTTATCTACAGGGGCAGAGACCCAGTACTTC. It encodes CASSLSTGAETQYF.

The chain recombines TRBV18 with TRBJ2-7; D remains unclear. This CDR3 region has 18 residues. The germline V and J ends were trimmed by 0 bases and 3 bases, with 21 bases remaining between them. CDR1 and CDR2 (germline): KGHSH, LQKENI. The DNA of the CDR3 is TGTGCCAGCTCACCACCGTTGGGCAGAGCAGTCACCTTCTACGAGCAGTACTTC. Protein product: CASSPPLGRAVTFYEQYF.

This clonotype was detected a few times. This chain links TRBV10-3 with TRBJ2-7; no definite D call. The germline V and J ends were trimmed by 7 bases and 1 base, with 14 bases remaining between them. CDR3 length: 14 amino acids. CDR1 and CDR2 (germline): ENHRY, SYGVKD. The DNA for the CDR3 is TGTGCCATCAAGGAAGGACCGCTATCCTACGAGCAGTACTTC. As protein: CAIKEGPLSYEQYF.

The genes are TRBV5-5 and TRBJ2-2; D tentatively reads TRBD1 or TRBD2 (6 bases each). This CDR3 is 16 amino acids long. CDR1 is SGHKS, CDR2 YYEKEE, per germline (reference sequence). Trimming left V 5 bases short and J 6 bases short, with 20 bases between. The CDR3 DNA reads TGTGCCAGCAGTATGATTTCGGGGGCCTTATCCGGGGAGCTGTTTTTT. It is translated as CASSMISGALSGELFF.